The 28 T cell receptor beta chains in this list originate from one sample, sequenced in a study of cytomegalovirus exposure and HLA in healthy donors. The method was immunoSEQ multiplex PCR; TCRdb's version includes in-frame clones alone and lacks a portion of them. The sample yields about 220,000 clones, 80% to 95% seen once. The specimen was PBMCs. These receptors were collected from a woman younger than 30 in good health and CMV-seronegative.

On this clone itself: Other DNA sequences in this specimen translate into the identical CDR3. The rearrangement links TRBV6-1 to TRBJ2-7; 8 nucleotides agree with TRBD1. The V gene's germline CDR1 is MNHNS and CDR2 SASEGT. J gave up 5 bases and V 5 bases, and 5 bases lay outside the gene matches. This CDR3 contains 13 residues. The CDR3 here is CASSLDRVNEQYF. The CDR3 nucleotides read TGTGCCAGCAGTTTGGACAGGGTCAACGAGCAGTACTTC.

The chain recombines TRBV14 with TRBJ1-3; 9 positions agree with TRBD1. V was clipped by 1 base and J by 2 bases; unmatched bases: 6. Germline V lookup: CDR1 SGHDN, CDR2 FVKESK. The CDR3 is 17 amino acids. The CDR3 DNA is TGTGCCAGCAGCCAAGTCGGAAACAGGGGGCCTGGAAACACCATATATTTT. Its translation is CASSQVGNRGPGNTIYF.

V usage is TRBV19 and J usage is TRBJ2-7, with no clear D. V was clipped by 3 bases and J by 5 bases, with 14 bases between them. The CDR3 loop spans 14 amino acids. CDR1 and CDR2 from the germline V gene are LNHDA and SQIVND (reference sequence). The CDR3 spells CASSIGQAGDEQYF. The DNA for the CDR3 is TGTGCCAGTAGTATTGGGCAGGCCGGTGACGAGCAGTACTTC. The whole variable domain, filled in from reference TRBV19 and TRBJ2-7, reads DGGITQSPKYLFRKEGQNVTLSCEQNLNHDAMYWYRQDPGQGLRLIYYSQIVNDFQKGDIAEGYSVSREKKESFPLTVTSAQKNPTAFYLCASSIGQAGDEQYFGPGTRLTVT.

This chain joins TRBV19 and TRBJ2-7; possible D gene TRBD1, 6 bases. This CDR3 has 12 residues. V dropped 3 bases and J dropped 7 bases, with 10 bases sitting between them. Germline V CDR1 and CDR2: LNHDA, SQIVND (reference sequence). The CDR3 loop reads CASSIQGSEQYF. The CDR3 bases are TGTGCCAGTAGTATTCAGGGGTCGGAGCAGTACTTC.

This chain links TRBV14 with TRBJ2-7; TRBD2 matches 14 bases. Per germline, CDR1 SGHDN and CDR2 FVKESK. This CDR3 comprises 15 residues. Trimming cost V 3 bases and J 7 bases; bases outside gene matches: 5. The CDR3 nucleotides read TGTGCCAGCAGCCACAGACTAGCGGGAGGGTCTGAGCAGTACTTC. Its protein product is CASSHRLAGGSEQYF.

This clone was seen a handful of times. The V and J genes are TRBV7-8 and TRBJ2-7; a weak D match, TRBD2 (6 bases). The CDR3 is 14 amino acids. Germline V gives CDR1 SGHVS, CDR2 FQNEAQ. The V and J ends lost 1 base and 3 bases respectively, with 10 bases between them. As DNA, the CDR3 is TGTGCCAGCAGCTTAGGTGGGGGGTTCTACGAGCAGTACTTC. This translates into CASSLGGGFYEQYF. Together with reference TRBV7-8 and TRBJ2-7, the CDR3 gives the full variable domain: GAGVSQSPRYKVAKRGQDVALRCDPISGHVSLFWYQQALGQGPEFLTYFQNEAQLDKSGLPSDRFFAERPEGSVSTLKIQRTQQEDSAVYLCASSLGGGFYEQYFGPGTRLTVT.

The rearrangement links TRBV4-1 to TRBJ1-3; D gene uncertain. V was trimmed by 2 bases and J by 0 bases, leaving 5 bases between them. CDR1 MGHRA and CDR2 YSYEKL come from the germline V gene. There are 14 residues in the CDR3. The CDR3 nucleotides are TGCGCCAGCAGCCAATTCAGCTCTGGAAACACCATATATTTT. This translates into CASSQFSSGNTIYF.

J is TRBJ2-7 and V is TRBV7-9; tentative D call: TRBD2 (5 bases). This CDR3 has 15 residues. Trimming took off 3 bases at V and 5 bases at J, with 17 bases between the two ends. The V gene's germline CDR1 is SEHNR and CDR2 FQNEAQ (reference sequence). The CDR3 loop is CASSLAGVLSHEQYF. The CDR3 DNA sequence: TGTGCCAGCAGCTTGGCCGGGGTTCTAAGCCACGAGCAGTACTTC.

This rearrangement joins TRBV19 to TRBJ1-1; a weak D match, TRBD1 (5 bases). This CDR3 has 14 residues. Trimming pared 4 bases from V and 3 bases from J, leaving 12 bases between. Germline-derived CDR1 and CDR2 are LNHDA and SQIVND (reference sequence). CDR3 loop: CASSNPGPYTEAFF. The CDR3 coding sequence is TGTGCCAGTAGTAACCCAGGGCCGTACACTGAAGCTTTCTTT.

The rearrangement uses TRBV10-3 and TRBJ1-2; 10 bases match TRBD1. Germline V gives CDR1 ENHRY, CDR2 SYGVKD. Trimming cost V 6 bases and J 12 bases; bases outside gene matches: 10. The CDR3 sequence is 13 residues long. DNA for the CDR3: TGTGCCATCAGCCCAGACAGGGGGCGGGGTAACACCTTC. Translation gives CAISPDRGRGNTF.

V usage is TRBV5-1 and J usage is TRBJ2-1; TRBD2 might be the D (5 bases). Trimming shortened V by 1 base and J by 16 bases, and 18 bases separated the two germline ends. CDR1 is SGHRS and CDR2 is YFSETQ in the germline V gene. The CDR3 is 13 amino acids. The CDR3 sequence: CASSLSGGFTLFF. DNA of the CDR3: TGCGCCAGCAGCTTGTCTGGCGGGTTTACGCTCTTCTTC.

V usage is TRBV7-2 and J usage is TRBJ2-7; possibly TRBD2 for D (6 bases). CDR3 length: 13 residues. Trimming pared 3 bases from V and 12 bases from J, leaving 18 bases between. CDR1 and CDR2 (germline): SGHTA, FQGNSA. The CDR3 nucleotides read TGTGCCAGCAGCTTGGAAAGACAGACGGAGGGGTACTTC. Translation gives CASSLERQTEGYF.

The CDR3 spells CASSFERDGNEQFF. As DNA, the CDR3 is TGTGCCAGCAGCTTTGAGCGGGATGGCAATGAGCAGTTCTTC. The genes are TRBV7-2 and TRBJ2-1; 7 bases are a match to TRBD2. The CDR3 covers 14 residues. Germline trimming cut 3 bases from V and 6 bases from J; bases unmatched to any gene: 5. The V gene's germline CDR1 is SGHTA and CDR2 FQGNSA.

V and J are TRBV9 and TRBJ2-1, with TRBD2 matching over 13 bases. This CDR3 region has 15 residues. After removal of 3 bases from V and 6 bases from J, the junction contained 3 bases not matched to a gene. The germline V gene encodes CDR1 SGDLS and CDR2 YYNGEE. The CDR3 nucleotides read TGTGCCAGCAGCGGACTAGCGGGAGGAGTCAATGAGCAGTTCTTC. Residues: CASSGLAGGVNEQFF.

Only a few counts were recorded for this clone. J is TRBJ2-1 and V is TRBV29-1; D remains unclear. Trimming shortened V by 4 bases and J by 0 bases, and 16 bases separated the two germline ends. The CDR3 loop spans 16 amino acids. Germline V gene lookup returns CDR1 SQVTM and CDR2 ANQGSEA. The CDR3 DNA follows: TGCAGCGTTGTGCCGTGGGCATCTCTCTCCTACAATGAGCAGTTCTTC. The encoded protein is CSVVPWASLSYNEQFF.

The chain combines TRBV30 with TRBJ1-3; D is perhaps TRBD1 (6 bases). This CDR3 region has 14 residues. CDR1 is GTSNPN, CDR2 SVGIG, per germline (reference sequence). The V end was cut by 4 bases, the J end by 1 base, with 11 bases between. Written as DNA, the CDR3 is TGTGCCTGGAAGGGGGGGCTGTCTGGAAACACCATATATTTT. Protein sequence: CAWKGGLSGNTIYF.

This chain connects TRBV7-9 to TRBJ1-1; 7 bases map to TRBD1. The germline V gene has CDR1 SEHNR and CDR2 FQNEAQ (reference sequence). This CDR3 region has 14 residues. V shed 5 bases, J shed 0 bases, and the junction held 3 bases outside the gene matches. The CDR3 DNA reads TGTGCCAGCAGCATCAGGGGGGTGAACACTGAAGCTTTCTTT. Its translation: CASSIRGVNTEAFF.

The chain joins TRBV5-6 to TRBJ2-7; 7 bases are a match to TRBD2. Trimming at V came to 2 bases and at J to 5 bases, leaving 10 bases not matched to a gene. CDR1 is SGHDT, CDR2 YYEEEE, per germline. This CDR3 is built from 15 residues. CDR3 nucleotides: TGTGCCAGCAGCTTCGGACTAGACGGAGATAACGAGCAGTACTTC. This sequence encodes CASSFGLDGDNEQYF.

V gene TRBV6-5 combines with J gene TRBJ1-2; possibly TRBD1 for D (5 bases). V lost 2 bases and J 4 bases, leaving 8 bases between the germline ends. Germline loops: CDR1 MNHEY, CDR2 SVGAGI. The CDR3 is 13 residues long. The CDR3, as DNA: TGTGCCAGCAGTTACGCCAGGGCCTATGGCTACACCTTC. The encoded protein is CASSYARAYGYTF.

This clone was detected once. This rearrangement joins TRBV18 to TRBJ1-1, with 8 bases matching TRBD1. With 4 bases clipped from V and 4 bases from J, the junction kept 5 bases outside the gene matches. This CDR3 has 14 amino acids. Germline CDR1 reads KGHSH; CDR2 reads LQKENI. The CDR3 here is CASSRQGASTEAFF. The CDR3 DNA follows: TGTGCCAGCTCACGCCAGGGGGCCAGCACTGAAGCTTTCTTT. The variable domain in full, with the rest retrieved from reference TRBV18 and TRBJ1-1, is NAGVMQNPRHLVRRRGQEARLRCSPMKGHSHVYWYRQLPEEGLKFMVYLQKENIIDESGMPKERFSAEFPKEGPSILRIQQVVRGDSAAYFCASSRQGASTEAFFGQGTRLTVV.

The gene calls are TRBV4-1 and TRBJ1-1; D not certain. Germline CDR1 reads MGHRA; CDR2 reads YSYEKL. The CDR3 length is 14 residues. The V end was cut by 4 bases, the J end by 4 bases, with 13 bases between. The CDR3 reads CASSPGRAGTEAFF. The CDR3 nucleotides are TGCGCCAGCAGCCCAGGACGGGCGGGCACTGAAGCTTTCTTT.

This clone was picked up one time. V is TRBV5-1 and J is TRBJ2-1, with D perhaps matching TRBD1 (6 bases). Germline V gives CDR1 SGHRS, CDR2 YFSETQ. Trimming took 0 bases from V and 5 from J, leaving 9 bases between them. The CDR3 covers 14 residues. Here the CDR3 DNA reads TGCGCCAGCAGCTTGGATAGGACAGACAATGAGCAGTTCTTC. This codes for CASSLDRTDNEQFF.

CDR3 sequence reads: CASSRTGESYEQYF. CDR3 coding DNA: TGCGCCAGCAGCCGGACAGGGGAGTCCTACGAGCAGTACTTC. The chain links TRBV4-1 to TRBJ2-7, with 9 bases fitting TRBD1. J lost 1 base, V lost 4 bases, and 2 bases had no gene match. CDR3 length: 14 amino acids. Germline CDR1 is MGHRA and CDR2 is YSYEKL.

The chain carries TRBV10-3 and TRBJ2-7, with D possibly TRBD1 on 6 matching bases. The germline gives CDR1 ENHRY, CDR2 SYGVKD. This CDR3 spans 13 amino acids. Trimming stripped 8 bases from V and 0 bases from J, with 11 bases between. CDR3 DNA sequence: TGTGCCATCGGAACAGGGCCCTCCTACGAGCAGTACTTC. It translates to CAIGTGPSYEQYF.

The chain has TRBV27 and TRBJ1-1; D might be TRBD1 (6 bases). This CDR3 has 19 amino acids. V gave up 6 bases and J gave up 11 bases, with 37 bases separating them. In germline, CDR1 is MNHEY, CDR2 SMNVEV (reference sequence). CDR3 sequence: CASRPPRGAGSSQGSRAFF. The CDR3 DNA reads TGTGCCAGCAGACCCCCTAGGGGAGCAGGAAGTAGTCAGGGGTCTCGGGCTTTCTTT.

The chain's CDR3 is CANRQELDGYTF. The DNA of the CDR3 is TGTGCCAATAGACAGGAGTTAGATGGCTACACCTTC. The chain recombines TRBV6-1 with TRBJ1-2; D might be TRBD1 (6 bases). CDR1 MNHNS and CDR2 SASEGT come from the germline V gene. V dropped 10 bases and J dropped 6 bases, with 15 bases sitting between them. This CDR3 has 12 amino acids.

The genes are TRBV5-8 and TRBJ2-3; 8 positions match TRBD2. Germline V gene lookup returns CDR1 SGHTS and CDR2 YDEGEE. Trimming removed 4 bases from V and 2 bases from J; junction bases left unmatched: 6. This CDR3 region has 15 residues. The CDR3 sequence is CASSALAASTDTQYF. The CDR3 nucleotides read TGTGCCAGCAGCGCACTAGCGGCCTCCACAGATACGCAGTATTTT.

The genes are TRBV4-1 and TRBJ2-1; TRBD2 matches 9 bases. The CDR3 loop spans 17 amino acids. After removal of 0 bases from V and 4 bases from J, the junction contained 7 bases not matched to a gene. Germline V gene sequence: CDR1 MGHRA, CDR2 YSYEKL. The CDR3 sequence is CASSQDLAGGPYNEQFF. The CDR3, as DNA: TGCGCCAGCAGCCAAGATCTTGCGGGAGGGCCGTACAATGAGCAGTTCTTC.